This T cell receptor (beta chain) was recovered during a study of blood T cell repertoires in COVID-19. About the research overall: Specimens from acute and convalescent COVID-19 originated in the United States, Italy and Spain. PBMCs, B-cell-depleted T cells, or T cells were the source of the cDNA or gDNA that made up the material.

Data came from immunoSEQ multiplex PCR; TCRdb stores just in-frame clones and leaves some out. The sample shows 75,000 to 95,000 clones, around 82% of them seen only once. This CDR3 comprises 14 residues. V shed 6 bases and J shed 9 bases, with 15 bases lying between them. Germline CDR1 is LGHDT and CDR2 is YNNKEL (reference sequence). This clone was counted once. The chain combines TRBV3-1 (or the pseudogene TRBV3-2) with TRBJ1-6, with D maybe TRBD1 (5 bases). This receptor was obtained from a man between 60 and 75 years old with acute or convalescent COVID-19. Material for sequencing was peripheral blood. In DNA form, the CDR3 reads TGTGCCAGCAGACGCCAGGGTATCGGTTCACCCCTCCACTTT. Its translation is CASRRQGIGSPLHF.